This T cell receptor beta chain was identified in a study of a mutant IDH1 vaccine in newly diagnosed glioma. The table came from immunoSEQ multiplex PCR; TCRdb's copy has only in-frame clones and leaves some out. This table holds approximately 60,000 clones, over 80% found once. The germline gives CDR1 MGHDK, CDR2 SYGVNS. The CDR3 runs to 12 residues. V gave up 6 bases and J gave up 3 bases, with 8 bases separating them. Described time point: week 5, during vaccination. It was 300 ug of mutant IDH1 20-mer peptide that made up each vaccine dose, given with topical imiquimod. Turning to this clone: Its matching antigen is unknown.

The study's findings and limits: Pseudoprogression appeared unlinked to shifts in leading peripheral T cell clonotypes.

The rearrangement links TRBV25-1 to TRBJ1-2; D remains ambiguous. The specimen comprised PBMCs, sampled from a glioma patient whose treatment included an IDH1 peptide vaccine. The receptor was derived from a woman aged 35 to 49 with glioma. CDR3 sequence reads: CASRRQDYGYTF. The CDR3 nucleotides are TGTGCCAGCAGACGACAAGACTATGGCTACACCTTC.